This entry lists 5 T cell receptor beta chains sequenced from one sample in a study of T cells in Graves' hyperthyroidism and ophthalmopathy. Amplified TCR beta CDR3 regions came from RNA transcripts. The TCR CDR3 first-round RT-PCR relied on the HTBI primer set. TCRdb reprocessed the multiplex PCR reads with MiXCR, giving one entry per CDR3 protein. The sample gives fewer than 400,000 distinct CDR3 sequences, 16% of which show up once; around a third is in the top ten. Specimen: blood. These receptors were taken from a man younger than 40 with Graves' hyperthyroidism.

A few counts support this clonotype. V usage is TRBV4-1 and J usage is TRBJ2-1, with TRBD2 matching 7 bases. This CDR3 has 16 amino acids. V was pared by 4 bases and J by 6 bases, with 12 bases of the junction left unmatched. Germline lookup yields CDR1 MGHRA and CDR2 YSYEKL. As DNA, the CDR3 is TGCGCCAGCAGCCTCTTCGGGGGGACGAACACCAATGAGCAGTTCTTC. Translated, it gives CASSLFGGTNTNEQFF.

This clonotype showed up many times. The chain carries TRBV27 and TRBJ2-7, with D possibly being TRBD2 (5 bases). V gave up 3 bases and J gave up 7 bases, with 19 bases separating them. Germline loops: CDR1 MNHEY, CDR2 SMNVEV (reference sequence). The CDR3 loop spans 15 amino acids. CDR3 residues: CASSLGYTKSGEQYF. CDR3 DNA: TGTGCCAGCAGTTTGGGGTACACGAAATCGGGAGAGCAGTACTTC.

This clonotype came up many times. The genes are TRBV12-5 and TRBJ2-1; D call uncertain. V lost 3 bases and J lost 7, with 7 bases in between. The CDR3 is 12 amino acids. Germline V gene lookup returns CDR1 LGHNT and CDR2 FRNRAP. The CDR3 nucleotides read TGTGCTAGTGGTTTAGCTGGGAATGAGCAGTTCTTC. Translated, it gives CASGLAGNEQFF.

This clonotype was recorded at least ten times. The chain carries TRBV20-1 and TRBJ2-7, with D maybe TRBD2 (6 bases). The length of the CDR3 is 13 residues. CDR1 and CDR2 (germline): DFQATT, SNEGSKA (reference sequence). The CDR3 nucleotides read TGCAGCAGCCTGACGGGGGAAGCCTACGAGCAGTACTTC. As protein: CSSLTGEAYEQYF.

This clonotype was seen ten or more times. The CDR3 protein is CASSSISRHHQTRRETQYF. Here the CDR3 DNA reads TGTGCCAGCAGCTCAATCTCTAGGCATCATCAGACTAGGCGAGAGACCCAGTACTTC. J is TRBJ2-5 and V is TRBV11-2; TRBD2 is a possible D gene (6 bases). The ends were cut back, 4 bases at V and 4 bases at J, with 28 bases in the middle. The CDR3 runs 19 residues. Germline V CDR1 and CDR2: SGHAT, FQNNGV.